The subject of this entry is one T cell receptor (beta chain). Its antigen is currently unknown. Cells sorted as Tregs were CD4+, CD25+ and CD127-/low. The CDR3 sequence is 19 residues long. Germline V gives CDR1 LGHNA, CDR2 YNFKEQ. Trimming removed 3 bases from V and 0 bases from J, with 23 bases in between. Constant-region reverse primers amplified full-length variable regions, followed by semi-nested Nested Universal Primer A PCR. Each CDR3 protein gets one entry after TCRdb re-called the 5' RACE reads with MiXCR. The data contain approximately 58,000 distinct CDR3 sequences, less than 30% of them singletons. General study results and limits: Tumor-infiltrating Treg TCR alpha and beta sequences overlapped most with tumor naive CD4+ T cells, then blood naive. Tumor memory CD4+ T cell TCR gene usage was found to cluster with blood and lymph node memory CD4+ cells and with lymph node naive CD4+ cells. The larger cohort examined one V-J beta rearrangement, not whole repertoires.

This chain uses TRBV4-2 with TRBJ1-1; tentative D call: TRBD1 (6 bases). Sequencing was performed on tumor-infiltrating Tregs sorted from the breast tumor. This sequence originates from a female donor with breast cancer. CDR3 region: CASSQVKWRGRDMNTEAFF. The CDR3 nucleotides read TGTGCCAGCAGCCAGGTAAAATGGAGGGGCCGGGACATGAACACTGAAGCTTTCTTT.